These T cell receptor beta chains were read from a single sample in a study of T cells expressing NK-cell markers. Using the 5' RACE reads, TCRdb records one entry per CDR3 protein without DNA. This listing includes roughly 450,000 distinct CDR3 sequences. The sample comprised blood T cells: a sorted CD56 or NKG2C T cell subset, CD4+ or CD8+ T cells, or bulk PBMC T cells (not recorded which). The origin of the receptors is a woman aged 45-65 years in good health. Both conserved end residues are part of each CDR3.

j_call v_call cdr3_aa
TRBJ1-2 TRBV28 CASSTLQGVGGYTF
TRBJ1-2 TRBV20-1 CSARVPRGGNYGYTF
TRBJ2-1 TRBV5-1 CASTVQAGSYNEQFF
TRBJ2-5 TRBV6-5 CASKGEETQYF
TRBJ2-1 TRBV3-1 CASSQDRGNEQFF
TRBJ1-6 TRBV27 CASSPYSQYNSPLHF
TRBJ1-5 TRBV16 CASSQLRGSNQPQHF
TRBJ2-6 TRBV6-5 CASSYGLSGANVLTF
TRBJ2-2 TRBV10-3 CAIRPGTPNTGELFF
TRBJ2-1 TRBV27 CASRKGTSGYNEQFF
TRBJ1-2 TRBV2 CARVAAGGYGYTF
TRBJ2-1 TRBV12-3/TRBV12-4 CASSLIPSGSGEQFF
TRBJ2-3 TRBV6-2/TRBV6-3 CASSSNTAGLGFTDTQYF
TRBJ1-1 TRBV5-1 CASSSTGVGNTEAFF
TRBJ1-6 TRBV14 CASSQDLTANSPLHF
TRBJ1-1 TRBV7-9 CASDRGAGVTEAFF
TRBJ2-2 TRBV30 CAWSGGTGPSGTGELFF
TRBJ1-4 TRBV7-9 CASSPAGRAGPNEKLFF
TRBJ2-1 TRBV29-1 CSVGVAGALERSPFF
TRBJ2-5 TRBV15 CATSWARLVRQETQYF
TRBJ2-2 TRBV7-2 CASSIPAGGGTGELFF
TRBJ1-1 TRBV18 CASSPLGKDSSEAFF
TRBJ2-2 TRBV12-3/TRBV12-4 CASSLGGGPAGELFF
TRBJ2-3 TRBV20-1 CSAERREASTDTQYF
TRBJ2-7 TRBV7-9 CASSPFTMGDRGRYEQYF
TRBJ1-5 TRBV28 CASLEGLSNQPQHF
TRBJ2-7 TRBV20-1 CSARGGGGSYEQYF
TRBJ1-1 TRBV7-8 CASSLEKNTEAFF
TRBJ2-2 TRBV28 CASVGGLAGVQLFF
TRBJ2-3 TRBV29-1 CSLTPPPMAGQDTQYF
TRBJ1-1 TRBV6-5 CASSYKPGVRTEAFF
TRBJ1-1 TRBV5-5 CASSLGQFAEAFF
TRBJ2-7 TRBV9 CASSATIRDEQYF
TRBJ2-3 TRBV10-2 CASRQLVSTSTDTQYF
TRBJ1-4 TRBV5-1 CASSLGGRRDEKLFF
TRBJ1-1 TRBV4-1 CASSQGPLGPDTEAFF
TRBJ2-6 TRBV29-1 CSVPGPRTLSSGANVLTF
TRBJ2-2 TRBV11-2 CASSLGTGAQTGELFF
TRBJ1-4 TRBV11-2 CASSSPTNEKLFF
TRBJ2-1 TRBV5-1 CASSWGLPGDEQFF
TRBJ2-3 TRBV5-1 CASSLRDVTDTQYF
TRBJ2-7 TRBV5-1 CASSRGPYEQYF
TRBJ2-3 TRBV9 CASSVGRADTQYF
TRBJ2-7 TRBV7-2 CASSYTDRLEQYF
TRBJ2-7 TRBV12-3/TRBV12-4 CASRLAGGEQYF
TRBJ2-1 TRBV7-9 CANVRATSGIGRPGNEQFF
TRBJ2-1 TRBV11-3 CASSLDPGRFNEQFF
TRBJ1-1 TRBV24-1 CATRKGEIPEAFF
TRBJ2-5 TRBV5-1 CASSPGLAEPQETQYF
TRBJ2-1 TRBV18 CASSPALSYNEQFF
TRBJ1-1 TRBV10-3 CAMNRGLGNTEAFF
TRBJ2-1 TRBV5-1 CASRAGVNYNEQFF
TRBJ2-1 TRBV21-1 CASMKLAGNDNEQFF
TRBJ2-7 TRBV11-1 CASSLYESPREQYF